The rows below give T cell receptor beta chains drawn from one sample of a study of blood T cells in healthy people across ages. TCRdb redid the calling of the 5' RACE reads with MiXCR, one entry per CDR3 protein. The table lists 1.5 million to 2 million distinct CDR3 sequences, roughly 50% of them singletons. What was sequenced was blood. These receptors came from a woman aged 40-49 years in good health. Each CDR3 is given with its conserved first and last residue. A D gene is named only where the DNA matches it firmly. Only part of the rows carry a size: once, few, many, or a class if the clone is expanded.

TRBJ2-1 | TRBD2 | . | TRBV7-8 | CASSLAYSGSGLHNEQFF | TGTGCCAGCAGCTTAGCATATAGCGGGAGCGGGTTGCACAATGAGCAGTTCTTC
TRBJ1-2 | . | . | TRBV28 | CASRSDSYGYTF | TGTGCCAGCAGATCCGACAGTTATGGCTACACCTTC
TRBJ2-1 | TRBD2 | . | TRBV27 | CASSLEGRGGRNEQFF | TGTGCCAGCAGTCTCGAGGGGCGGGGGGGCCGGAATGAGCAGTTCTTC
TRBJ2-5 | . | . | TRBV10-3 | CAISEEGEQYF | TGTGCCATCAGTGAAGAGGGTGAGCAGTACTTC
TRBJ2-1 | . | few | TRBV27 | CASSLSSGMVYNEQFF | TGTGCCAGCAGTTTATCGTCAGGGATGGTATACAATGAGCAGTTCTTC
TRBJ1-2 | TRBD1 | . | TRBV12-3/TRBV12-4 | CASSQRRQGARGYTF | TGTGCCAGCAGCCAGAGAAGACAGGGGGCACGTGGCTACACCTTC
TRBJ2-7 | TRBD2 | . | TRBV20-1 | CSARRTSGEYEQYF | TGCAGTGCTAGAAGGACTAGCGGGGAGTACGAGCAGTACTTC
TRBJ2-7 | . | . | TRBV28 | CASSLPGHNYEQYF | TGTGCCAGCAGCCTCCCGGGACACAACTACGAGCAGTACTTC
TRBJ2-5 | TRBD1 | . | TRBV6-2/TRBV6-3 | CASSSPGTGGHDVQYF | TGTGCCAGCAGTTCCCCCGGGACAGGGGGCCATGACGTCCAGTACTTC
TRBJ1-2 | TRBD1 | . | TRBV28 | CASSSPGGNNYGYTF | TGTGCCAGCAGTTCACCAGGGGGGAATAACTATGGCTACACCTTC
TRBJ1-6 | . | few | TRBV20-1 | CSASITVNSPLHF | TGCAGTGCTAGTATCACAGTAAATTCACCCCTCCACTTT
TRBJ2-3 | . | . | TRBV7-2 | CASSRDQDTQYF | TGTGCCAGCAGCCGGGACCAAGATACGCAGTATTTT
TRBJ2-4 | . | . | TRBV4-1 | CASSQDRGLIAKNIQYF | TGCGCCAGCAGCCAAGATAGAGGTCTCATAGCCAAAAACATTCAGTACTTC
TRBJ2-7 | TRBD1 | . | TRBV7-9 | CASSLVVDRKNSQYF | TGTGCCAGCAGCTTAGTGGTGGACAGGAAAAACAGTCAGTACTTC
TRBJ1-2 | TRBD1 | once | TRBV27 | CASSTTGTGGHYGYTF | TGTGCCAGCAGTACAACAGGGACAGGGGGCCACTATGGCTACACCTTC
TRBJ2-3 | TRBD2 | . | TRBV9 | CASNQRGDTDTQYF | TGTGCCAGCAATCAGCGGGGGGACACAGATACGCAGTATTTT
TRBJ2-5 | TRBD2 | . | TRBV20-1 | CSAERLAGSQETQYF | TGCAGTGCGGAAAGACTAGCGGGGAGTCAAGAGACCCAGTACTTC
TRBJ2-3 | . | . | TRBV27 | CASSFRRDRRPPDTQYF | TGTGCCAGCAGTTTCAGGCGGGACAGAAGACCTCCAGATACGCAGTATTTT
TRBJ2-6 | . | few | TRBV7-6 | CASSPILGSANVLTF | TGTGCCAGCAGCCCTATTCTAGGGTCGGCCAACGTCCTGACTTTC
TRBJ2-5 | . | many | TRBV29-1 | CSVGAQMGTQYF | TGCAGCGTTGGGGCCCAGATGGGGACCCAGTACTTC
TRBJ1-6 | TRBD1 | . | TRBV20-1 | CSARKDRELNSPLHF | TGCAGTGCTAGGAAAGACAGGGAATTGAATTCACCCCTCCACTTT
TRBJ1-2 | . | many | TRBV5-6 | CASTTNRPYGYTF | TGTGCCAGCACCACGAACAGACCTTATGGCTACACCTTC
TRBJ1-2 | TRBD1 | once | TRBV5-1 | CASSLAQTGVDGYTF | TGCGCCAGCAGCTTGGCCCAGACAGGGGTCGATGGCTACACCTTC
TRBJ2-1 | TRBD2 | few | TRBV7-9 | CASSPEGRGVDEQFF | TGTGCCAGCAGCCCCGAAGGGCGGGGGGTTGATGAGCAGTTCTTC
TRBJ1-2 | TRBD1 | . | TRBV7-2 | CASSSSGQYGYTF | TGTGCCAGCAGCTCCTCGGGACAGTATGGCTACACCTTC
TRBJ2-3 | TRBD2 | few | TRBV20-1 | CSAKTSGDPWTQYF | TGCAGTGCTAAGACTAGCGGGGATCCATGGACGCAGTATTTT
TRBJ2-3 | TRBD2 | . | TRBV12-5 | CASGLGLSMRTSGGTDTQYF | TGTGCTAGTGGTTTGGGGCTGAGTATGAGGACTAGCGGAGGCACAGATACGCAGTATTTT
TRBJ2-4 | . | once | TRBV6-5 | CASSYSFPDPGKNIQYF | TGTGCCAGCAGTTACTCTTTTCCGGACCCTGGCAAAAACATTCAGTACTTC
TRBJ2-1 | . | few | TRBV29-1 | CSVPGSFNYNEQFF | TGCAGCGTGCCGGGAAGCTTTAATTACAATGAGCAGTTCTTC
TRBJ2-3 | . | . | TRBV27 | CASRPSGAGKDTQYF | TGTGCCAGCAGACCCAGCGGCGCGGGGAAAGATACGCAGTATTTT
TRBJ2-4 | TRBD1 | . | TRBV4-2 | CASSQSGGAAKNIQYF | TGTGCCAGCAGCCAATCAGGGGGAGCAGCCAAAAACATTCAGTACTTC
TRBJ1-1 | . | . | TRBV4-1 | CASSQDPGAGTEAFF | TGCGCCAGCAGCCAAGATCCGGGGGCAGGCACTGAAGCTTTCTTT
TRBJ1-2 | . | . | TRBV11-2 | CASSLTNSNYGYTF | TGTGCCAGCAGCCTGACAAATTCTAACTATGGCTACACCTTC
TRBJ1-1 | . | . | TRBV25-1 | CASRLKWNTEAFF | TGTGCCAGCAGACTCAAGTGGAACACTGAAGCTTTCTTT
TRBJ2-3 | . | few | TRBV28 | CASSLMEVGDTQYF | TGTGCCAGCAGTTTAATGGAGGTCGGGGATACGCAGTATTTT
TRBJ2-5 | . | . | TRBV12-3/TRBV12-4 | CASNGGLNQETQYF | TGTGCCAGCAACGGGGGGCTAAACCAAGAGACCCAGTACTTC